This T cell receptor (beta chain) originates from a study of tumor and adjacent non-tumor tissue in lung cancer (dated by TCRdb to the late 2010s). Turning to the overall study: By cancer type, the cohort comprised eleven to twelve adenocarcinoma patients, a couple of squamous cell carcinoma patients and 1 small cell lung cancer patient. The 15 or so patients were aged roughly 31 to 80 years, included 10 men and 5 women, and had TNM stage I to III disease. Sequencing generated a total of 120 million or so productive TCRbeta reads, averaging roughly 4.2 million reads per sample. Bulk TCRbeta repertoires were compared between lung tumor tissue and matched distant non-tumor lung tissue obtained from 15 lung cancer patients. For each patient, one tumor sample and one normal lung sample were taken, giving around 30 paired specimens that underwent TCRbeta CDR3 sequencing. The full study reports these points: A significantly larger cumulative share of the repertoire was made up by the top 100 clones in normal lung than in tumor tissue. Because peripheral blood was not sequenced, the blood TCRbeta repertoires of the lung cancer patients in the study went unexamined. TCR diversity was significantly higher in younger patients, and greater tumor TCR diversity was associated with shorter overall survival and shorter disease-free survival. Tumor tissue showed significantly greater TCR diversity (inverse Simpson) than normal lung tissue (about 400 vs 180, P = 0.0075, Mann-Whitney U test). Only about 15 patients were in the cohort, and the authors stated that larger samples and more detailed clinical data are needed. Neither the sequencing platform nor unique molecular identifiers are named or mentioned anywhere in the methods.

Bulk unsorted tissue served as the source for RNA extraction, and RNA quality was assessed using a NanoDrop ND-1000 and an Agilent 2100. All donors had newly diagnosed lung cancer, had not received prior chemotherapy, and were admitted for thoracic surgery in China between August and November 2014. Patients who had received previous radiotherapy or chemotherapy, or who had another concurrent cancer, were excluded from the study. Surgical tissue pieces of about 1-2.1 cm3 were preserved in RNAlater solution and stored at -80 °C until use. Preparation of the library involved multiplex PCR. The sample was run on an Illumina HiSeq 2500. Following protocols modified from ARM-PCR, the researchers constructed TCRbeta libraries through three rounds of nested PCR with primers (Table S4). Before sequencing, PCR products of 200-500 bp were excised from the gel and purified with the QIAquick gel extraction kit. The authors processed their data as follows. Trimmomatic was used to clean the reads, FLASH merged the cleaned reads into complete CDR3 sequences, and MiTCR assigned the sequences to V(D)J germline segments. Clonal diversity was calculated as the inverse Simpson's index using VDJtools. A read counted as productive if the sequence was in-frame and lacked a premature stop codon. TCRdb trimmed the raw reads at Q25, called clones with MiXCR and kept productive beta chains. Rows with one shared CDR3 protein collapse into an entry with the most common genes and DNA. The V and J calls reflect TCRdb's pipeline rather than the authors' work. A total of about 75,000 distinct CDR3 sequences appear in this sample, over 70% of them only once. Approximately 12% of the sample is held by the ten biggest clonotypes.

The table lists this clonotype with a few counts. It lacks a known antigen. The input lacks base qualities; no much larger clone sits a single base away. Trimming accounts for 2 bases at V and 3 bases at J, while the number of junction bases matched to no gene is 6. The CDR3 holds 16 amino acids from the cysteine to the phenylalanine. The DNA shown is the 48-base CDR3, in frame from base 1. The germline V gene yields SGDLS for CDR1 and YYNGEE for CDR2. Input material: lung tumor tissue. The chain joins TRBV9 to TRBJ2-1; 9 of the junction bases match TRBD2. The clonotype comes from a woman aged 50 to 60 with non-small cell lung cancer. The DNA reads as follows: TGTGCCAGCAGCGTCGGACTAGCGAGTTTCTACAATGAGCAGTTCTTC. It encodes CASSVGLASFYNEQFF.